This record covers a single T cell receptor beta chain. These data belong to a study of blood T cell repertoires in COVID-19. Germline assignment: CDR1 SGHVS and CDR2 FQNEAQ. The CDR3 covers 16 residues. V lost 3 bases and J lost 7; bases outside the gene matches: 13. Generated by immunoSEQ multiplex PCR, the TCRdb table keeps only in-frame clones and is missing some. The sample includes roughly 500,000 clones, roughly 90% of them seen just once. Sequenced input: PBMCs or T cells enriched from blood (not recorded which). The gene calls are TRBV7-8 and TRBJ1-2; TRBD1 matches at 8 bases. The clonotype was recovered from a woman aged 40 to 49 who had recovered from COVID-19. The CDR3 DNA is TGTGCCAGCAGCTTCTCCAGGGGGCAACAGGCTGGTGGCTACACCTTC. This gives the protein CASSFSRGQQAGGYTF.